This TCR beta chain stems from a study of CD8+ T cells in alopecia areata. Study summary: Tofacitinib administration persisted for 6 to 18 months, succeeded by 6 months off drug.

As to treatment: oral pan-JAK inhibitor, 5-10 mg twice daily. On this clone: Its antigen remains unidentified.

Study-wide results and limits: Many expanded lesional clones persisted during tofacitinib (in both scalp and blood).

CDR3 length: 13 residues. Trimming took 6 bases from V and 10 from J; bases not matched to a gene: 8. Looked up from germline, CDR1 is MNHEY and CDR2 is SMNVEV (reference sequence). Following RNA extraction, reverse transcription yielded cDNA that acted as the sequencing template. TCRdb keeps only in-frame clones here, not all; method: immunoSEQ multiplex PCR. The profile shows roughly 100,000 clones, roughly 46% of them singletons. The sequence was collected from a human donor with alopecia areata. The chain has TRBV27 and TRBJ2-1, with 8 nucleotides matching TRBD2. The sample in question was CD8+ T cells sorted from blood, obtained at week 24, from a patient treated with tofacitinib. CDR3 residues: CASRTPTSDEQFF. In DNA, the CDR3 is TGTGCCAGCAGAACCCCGACTAGCGACGAGCAGTTCTTC.